These 32 T cell receptor beta chains were sequenced from one sample in a study of T cells in Graves' hyperthyroidism and ophthalmopathy. Amplification of TCR beta CDR3 regions was performed using RNA transcripts as template. TCR CDR3 underwent first-round RT-PCR with the HTBI primer set. TCRdb processed the multiplex PCR reads anew with MiXCR; each CDR3 protein has one entry. The table records under 800,000 distinct CDR3 sequences, approximately 15% of them present only once. The sample consisted of blood. The receptors stem from a woman between 18 and 29 years old with Graves' hyperthyroidism.

This clonotype was seen repeatedly, ten times or more. The V gene is TRBV20-1, the J gene TRBJ2-5; TRBD1 agrees at 9 bases. This CDR3 has 17 residues. Germline V gene data show CDR1 as DFQATT and CDR2 as SNEGSKA (reference sequence). The V gene end was trimmed by 5 bases and the J gene end by 1 base; junction bases not matched to a gene: 14. This chain's CDR3 is CSAFTGGRWGSQETQYF. In nucleotides, the CDR3 is TGCAGTGCTTTTACAGGGGGCCGCTGGGGAAGCCAAGAGACCCAGTACTTC.

This clonotype was detected a few times. The chain links TRBV27 to TRBJ2-7; 9 positions match TRBD2. The germline gives CDR1 MNHEY, CDR2 SMNVEV (reference sequence). Trimming took 8 bases from V and 1 from J; bases not matched to a gene: 6. The CDR3 length is 14 residues. The CDR3 DNA reads TGTGCCAGCCGTAGCGGGAGCCGATCCTACGAGCAGTACTTC. It yields the protein CASRSGSRSYEQYF.

This clonotype has ten or more counts. The chain has TRBV27 and TRBJ1-1; 8 bases align to TRBD1. There are 16 residues in the CDR3. With 5 bases clipped from V and 1 base from J, the junction kept 9 bases outside the gene matches. Germline CDR1 MNHEY, CDR2 SMNVEV (reference sequence). The chain's CDR3 is CASSHRGFTSNTEAFF. The CDR3 DNA sequence: TGTGCCAGCAGTCACAGGGGGTTTACCTCGAACACTGAAGCTTTCTTT.

There are many counts of this clonotype. This chain links TRBV20-1 with TRBJ1-1; D is uncertain. Germline lookup yields CDR1 DFQATT and CDR2 SNEGSKA (reference sequence). The V and J ends lost 3 bases and 5 bases respectively, with 16 bases between them. The CDR3 runs to 14 residues. CDR3 DNA sequence: TGCAGTGCTAGTCTGGGAGAAGGACTTACTGAAGCTTTCTTT. It yields the protein CSASLGEGLTEAFF.

At least ten counts were recorded for this clonotype. The J gene is TRBJ1-1, the V gene TRBV30; D gene uncertain. Germline V CDR1 and CDR2: GTSNPN, SVGIG (reference sequence). The CDR3 spans 11 residues. The V end lost 4 bases, the J end lost 1 base, and 4 bases lay between the germline ends. The CDR3 here is CAWKKNTEAFF. Here the CDR3 DNA reads TGTGCCTGGAAGAAGAACACTGAAGCTTTCTTT.

This clonotype was counted ten times or more. The V gene is TRBV13, the J gene TRBJ2-7; 9 bases map to TRBD1. The germline V gene encodes CDR1 PRHDT and CDR2 FYEKMQ (reference sequence). J gave up 5 bases and V 4 bases, and 12 bases lay outside the gene matches. CDR3 length equals 16 residues. The CDR3 DNA is TGTGCCAGCAGCTCCCAAGGGACAGGGAGTGTCGACGAGCAGTACTTC. It codes for CASSSQGTGSVDEQYF.

Ten or more counts support this clonotype. This chain links TRBV2 with TRBJ1-5, with no clear D. There are 12 residues in the CDR3. The germline gives CDR1 SNHLY, CDR2 FYNNEI. V shed 3 bases and J shed 1 base, with 1 base lying between them. The CDR3 protein is CASSDSNQPQHF. Written as DNA, the CDR3 is TGTGCCAGCAGTGACAGCAATCAGCCCCAGCATTTT.

This clonotype was recorded many times. This sequence joins TRBV18 and TRBJ2-7; 7 bases match TRBD1. This CDR3 region has 14 residues. CDR1 KGHSH and CDR2 LQKENI come from the germline V gene. The junction had 2 bases not matched to a gene; V was cut back by 1 base and J by 2 bases. In nucleotides, the CDR3 is TGTGCCAGCTCACCACAGGGGGCCGCCTACGAGCAGTACTTC. This sequence encodes CASSPQGAAYEQYF. Looking up the rest from reference TRBV18 and TRBJ2-7 gives the full variable domain: NAGVMQNPRHLVRRRGQEARLRCSPMKGHSHVYWYRQLPEEGLKFMVYLQKENIIDESGMPKERFSAEFPKEGPSILRIQQVVRGDSAAYFCASSPQGAAYEQYFGPGTRLTVT.

This clonotype was detected ten times or more. The rearrangement joins TRBV30 to TRBJ1-2, with 7 bases aligning to TRBD1. Trimming took 0 bases from V and 4 from J; bases not matched to a gene: 5. Looked up from germline, CDR1 is GTSNPN and CDR2 is SVGIG (reference sequence). The CDR3 is 14 amino acids. The CDR3 here is CAWSVGQATYGYTF. The CDR3 nucleotides read TGTGCCTGGAGTGTTGGACAGGCCACCTATGGCTACACCTTC.

There are many counts of this clonotype. The V gene is TRBV20-1, the J gene TRBJ2-1, with 12 bases matching TRBD2. This CDR3 contains 15 residues. The germline V gene has CDR1 DFQATT and CDR2 SNEGSKA (reference sequence). V lost 5 bases and J lost 6; bases outside the gene matches: 8. Written as DNA, the CDR3 is TGCAGTGCTCCCCGGACTAGCGGGGATCTCAATGAGCAGTTCTTC. Translation: CSAPRTSGDLNEQFF.

The chain links TRBV27 to TRBJ2-1; a possible D gene is TRBD2 (5 bases). V lost 6 bases and J lost 4, with 10 bases in between. The CDR3 contains 13 residues. CDR1 is MNHEY, CDR2 SMNVEV, per germline (reference sequence). The CDR3 sequence is CASSGVGYNEQFF. CDR3 DNA: TGTGCCAGCAGCGGGGTAGGGTACAATGAGCAGTTCTTC.

For this clonotype: This could be a read error, since a much larger clone is one nucleotide away. This chain connects TRBV20-1 to TRBJ2-7, with D possibly being TRBD2 (5 bases). Germline CDR1 is DFQATT and CDR2 is SNEGSKA (reference sequence). The CDR3 runs 14 residues. CDR3 sequence reads: CNARKQTGSYEQYF. For the CDR3, the DNA is TGCAATGCTAGAAAACAGACGGGGTCCTACGAGCAGTACTTC.

The genes are TRBV20-1 and TRBJ2-1; D possibly corresponds to TRBD2 (5 bases). The CDR3 contains 11 residues. Germline lookup yields CDR1 DFQATT and CDR2 SNEGSKA (reference sequence). V was trimmed by 3 bases and J by 14 bases, leaving 14 bases between them. The CDR3 reads CSASVRDHKFF. The DNA for the CDR3 is TGCAGTGCTAGTGTCCGGGATCATAAGTTCTTC.

As concerns this clonotype: The junction departs from the called germline gene at one end, perhaps through a read error. V usage is TRBV7-8 and J usage is TRBJ1-5; D not resolved. Germline V lookup: CDR1 SGHVS, CDR2 FQNEAQ. This CDR3 has 15 amino acids. This chain's CDR3 is CAGSLSRQVNQPQHF. The CDR3 nucleotides are TGTGCCGGCAGCTTGAGTCGCCAGGTCAATCAGCCCCAGCATTTT.

This clonotype was counted ten times or more. The CDR3 region is CASSPPPADWSYEQYF. CDR3 in DNA: TGTGCCAGCTCACCACCCCCCGCCGACTGGTCCTACGAGCAGTACTTC. The rearrangement uses TRBV18 and TRBJ2-7; D is undetermined. This CDR3 is built from 16 residues. V gave up 0 bases and J gave up 1 base, with 13 bases separating them. Looked up from germline, CDR1 is KGHSH and CDR2 is LQKENI.

This clonotype was seen at least ten times. The chain carries TRBV2 and TRBJ1-2, with D possibly being TRBD1 (6 bases). The CDR3 is 15 amino acids. Per germline, CDR1 SNHLY and CDR2 FYNNEI. V gave up 2 bases and J gave up 3 bases, with 13 bases separating them. Written as DNA, the CDR3 is TGTGCCAGCAGTGAACTACAGGGAGTGGACTATGGCTACACCTTC. Amino acid sequence: CASSELQGVDYGYTF.

This clonotype was recorded many times. The rearrangement joins TRBV18 to TRBJ1-2; weak D call: TRBD1 (5 bases). This CDR3 spans 15 amino acids. Germline CDR1 reads KGHSH; CDR2 reads LQKENI. V lost 3 bases and J lost 2, with 13 bases in between. Here the CDR3 reads CASSPSGRGNYGYTF. The CDR3, as DNA: TGTGCCAGCTCACCGTCGGGACGAGGGAACTATGGCTACACCTTC.

This clonotype has more than one count but fewer than ten. A much larger clone sits a single nucleotide away, making a read error possible. This chain connects TRBV5-5 to TRBJ2-3, with 13 bases aligning to TRBD2. The CDR3 covers 16 residues. Per germline, CDR1 SGHKS and CDR2 YYEKEE (reference sequence). The V gene end was trimmed by 3 bases and the J gene end by 2 bases; junction bases not matched to a gene: 3. The CDR3: CASSSGTSGTTDTQYF. CDR3 coding DNA: TGTGCCAGCAGCTCCGGGACTAGCGGGACCACAGATACGCAGTATTTT.

This clonotype was seen ten or more times. The V and J genes are TRBV30 and TRBJ1-4; unclear D gene. The length of the CDR3 is 14 residues. Germline CDR1 is GTSNPN and CDR2 is SVGIG (reference sequence). Trimming left V 0 bases short and J 4 bases short, with 9 bases between. The CDR3 DNA is TGTGCCTGGAGTGTACACAGCTTTAATGAAAAACTGTTTTTT. It codes for CAWSVHSFNEKLFF.

In this sample, this clonotype turned up many times. CDR3 protein: CASSYLKLSYEQYF. CDR3 coding DNA: TGTGCCAGCAGTTACCTGAAACTCAGCTACGAGCAGTACTTC. The V and J genes are TRBV6-5 and TRBJ2-7, with D hard to call. This CDR3 has 14 amino acids. Trimming cost V 2 bases and J 3 bases, with 11 bases left between them. The V gene's germline CDR1 is MNHEY and CDR2 SVGAGI.

This clonotype has ten or more counts. This chain connects TRBV20-1 to TRBJ2-7; TRBD2 matches 8 bases. Germline assignment: CDR1 DFQATT and CDR2 SNEGSKA (reference sequence). V shed 2 bases, J shed 5 bases, and the junction held 23 bases outside the gene matches. The CDR3 extends over 19 amino acids. DNA of the CDR3: TGCAGTGCTAGATCCGGGCGATACGGGGGCTTAGCGGGAAGAGACGAGCAGTACTTC. Translating it yields CSARSGRYGGLAGRDEQYF.

This clonotype was detected a few times. The rearrangement joins TRBV10-3 to TRBJ1-1; D not certain. The germline gives CDR1 ENHRY, CDR2 SYGVKD. Between the trimmed V and J ends, which lost 2 bases and 4 bases, there was a span of 5 bases. The CDR3 spans 12 residues. The CDR3 sequence: CAISEPFTEAFF. The CDR3 nucleotides are TGTGCCATCAGTGAGCCGTTCACTGAAGCTTTCTTT.

This clonotype was observed at least ten times. The chain has TRBV9 and TRBJ2-1; 9 bases are shared with TRBD2. Germline V gene data show CDR1 as SGDLS and CDR2 as YYNGEE. V shed 0 bases and J 8 bases; nucleotides not matched to a gene: 6. The CDR3 extends over 15 amino acids. The CDR3: CASSVGASGVDEQFF. CDR3 nucleotides: TGTGCCAGCAGCGTAGGTGCTAGCGGGGTAGATGAGCAGTTCTTC.

The chain carries TRBV28 and TRBJ2-1; possible D gene TRBD2, 6 bases. The germline V gene has CDR1 MDHEN and CDR2 SYDVKM. V lost 2 bases and J lost 5, with 16 bases in between. The CDR3 spans 16 residues. The CDR3 loop reads CASSLRRALADNEQFF. CDR3 sequence (DNA): TGTGCCAGCAGTTTACGCAGGGCCTTAGCGGACAATGAGCAGTTCTTC.

This clonotype has just a few counts. This chain joins TRBV7-9 and TRBJ2-7; D might be TRBD2 (6 bases). The CDR3 is made up of 14 amino acids. Trimming took off 6 bases at V and 2 bases at J, with 14 bases between the two ends. Germline lookup yields CDR1 SEHNR and CDR2 FQNEAQ (reference sequence). CDR3 region: CASSLGEVPYEQYF. Here the CDR3 DNA reads TGTGCCAGCAGTCTCGGGGAGGTCCCCTACGAGCAGTACTTC.

This clonotype was counted ten times or more. This rearrangement joins TRBV7-2 to TRBJ2-7, with D hard to call. The CDR3 has 14 amino acids. Germline CDR1 reads SGHTA; CDR2 reads FQGNSA. Trimming left V 6 bases short and J 4 bases short, with 16 bases between. The CDR3 DNA follows: TGTGCCAGCAGATCCCCTAGAGATTCTTACGAGCAGTACTTC. Translating it yields CASRSPRDSYEQYF.

This clonotype was observed many times. The V and J genes are TRBV4-1 and TRBJ2-3, with D uncertain. Germline-derived CDR1 and CDR2 are MGHRA and YSYEKL. Deletions cut 4 bases from V and 4 bases from J, with 12 bases between. The CDR3 covers 14 residues. The CDR3 here is CASSPATAADTQYF. In DNA form, the CDR3 reads TGCGCCAGCAGCCCAGCCACTGCCGCAGATACGCAGTATTTT.

This clonotype has at least ten counts. The chain couples TRBV7-9 to TRBJ2-5; 11 nucleotides agree with TRBD2. This CDR3 has 14 amino acids. V lost 4 bases and J lost 5; bases outside the gene matches: 3. CDR1 SEHNR and CDR2 FQNEAQ come from the germline V gene (reference sequence). The CDR3 DNA follows: TGTGCCAGCAGCTCTAGCGGGAGGTTGGAGACCCAGTACTTC. It codes for CASSSSGRLETQYF. The variable domain in full, completed from reference TRBV7-9 and TRBJ2-5, reads DTGVSQNPRHKITKRGQNVTFRCDPISEHNRLYWYRQTLGQGPEFLTYFQNEAQLEKSRLLSDRFSAERPKGSFSTLEIQRTEQGDSAMYLCASSSSGRLETQYFGPGTRLLVL.

This clonotype was observed at least ten times. The chain links TRBV18 to TRBJ2-1, with TRBD1 matching 7 bases. The CDR3 loop spans 15 amino acids. Germline-derived CDR1 and CDR2 are KGHSH and LQKENI. V shed 2 bases and J 4 bases; nucleotides not matched to a gene: 5. CDR3 in amino acids: CASSPTTGQYNEQFF. The CDR3 nucleotides read TGTGCCAGCTCACCAACGACAGGGCAATACAATGAGCAGTTCTTC.

This clonotype was counted many times. The chain joins TRBV6-1 to TRBJ1-3; a weak D match, TRBD1 (6 bases). Germline CDR1 reads MNHNS; CDR2 reads SASEGT. V shed 6 bases and J shed 4 bases, with 10 bases lying between them. This CDR3 region has 13 residues. DNA of the CDR3: TGTGCCAGCAGACAGGGACTCGGAAACACCATATATTTT. Protein sequence: CASRQGLGNTIYF.

In this sample, this clonotype turned up many times. V gene TRBV6-1 combines with J gene TRBJ2-5; D uncertain. The CDR3 loop spans 12 amino acids. The germline V gene encodes CDR1 MNHNS and CDR2 SASEGT. With 8 bases removed from V and 1 base from J, the gap between germline ends came to 8 bases. The chain's CDR3 is CASRVGQETQYF. The CDR3 DNA reads as TGTGCCAGCCGGGTAGGCCAAGAGACCCAGTACTTC.

To note about this clonotype: One end of the junction does not line up with germline, which may come from a read error. The chain recombines TRBV7-2 with TRBJ2-3; the match to TRBD2 covers 16 bases. This CDR3 region has 17 residues. Germline CDR1 is SGHTA and CDR2 is FQGNSA. Here the CDR3 reads CASSQQGLAGGTDTQYF. The CDR3 bases are TGCGCCAGCAGCCAACAGGGACTAGCGGGAGGGACAGATACGCAGTATTTT.